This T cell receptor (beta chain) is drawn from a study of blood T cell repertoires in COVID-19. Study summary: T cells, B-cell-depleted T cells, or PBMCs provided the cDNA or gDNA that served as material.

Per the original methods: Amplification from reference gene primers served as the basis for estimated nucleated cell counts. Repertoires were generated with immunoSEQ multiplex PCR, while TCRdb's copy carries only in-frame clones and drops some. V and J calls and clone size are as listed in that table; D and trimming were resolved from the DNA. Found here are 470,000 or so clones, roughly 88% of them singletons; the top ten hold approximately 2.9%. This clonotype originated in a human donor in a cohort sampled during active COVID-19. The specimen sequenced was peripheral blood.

CDR3 region: CASSVGTGVSHEQYF. DNA for the CDR3: TGTGCCAGCAGCGTGGGGACAGGGGTAAGCCACGAGCAGTACTTC. The J gene is TRBJ2-7, the V gene TRBV9, with TRBD1 identical over 10 bases. The germline CDR1 and CDR2 sequences are SGDLS and YYNGEE. This CDR3 region has 15 residues. V shed 2 bases, J shed 5 bases, and the junction held 7 bases outside the gene matches.